These T cell receptor beta chains were read from a single sample in a study of blood T cell repertoires in COVID-19. Produced via immunoSEQ multiplex PCR; TCRdb's table is partial and in-frame only. The table lists approximately 250,000 clones, roughly 89% of them singletons. Sequencing was carried out using peripheral blood. The receptor source for this set is a young man who had recovered from COVID-19. Both conserved end residues are part of each CDR3. D genes are given only for firm matches. Some rows mark clone size as missing; the rest say once, few, many or name a class of expanded clone.

clone_size: once
d_call: TRBD1
j_call: TRBJ2-7
v_call: TRBV27
cdr3_aa: CASSLSGATGGSYEQYF
cdr3_nt: TGTGCCAGCAGTTTATCGGGGGCGACAGGGGGCAGCTACGAGCAGTACTTC

clone_size: few
d_call: -
j_call: TRBJ1-2
v_call: TRBV3-1/TRBV3-2
cdr3_aa: CASSPGRGYTF
cdr3_nt: TGTGCCAGCAGCCCCGGGAGGGGGTACACCTTC

clone_size: -
d_call: TRBD2
j_call: TRBJ2-5
v_call: TRBV25-1
cdr3_aa: CASSDWGGFEETQYF
cdr3_nt: TGTGCCAGCAGTGACTGGGGGGGATTCGAAGAGACCCAGTACTTC

clone_size: few
d_call: -
j_call: TRBJ1-5
v_call: TRBV7-6
cdr3_aa: CASSLRGDQPQHF
cdr3_nt: TGTGCCAGCAGCTTACGGGGGGATCAGCCCCAGCATTTT

clone_size: -
d_call: -
j_call: TRBJ1-1
v_call: TRBV19
cdr3_aa: CASSQGSPNTEAFF
cdr3_nt: TGTGCCAGTAGTCAGGGATCCCCGAACACTGAAGCTTTCTTT

clone_size: -
d_call: -
j_call: TRBJ2-5
v_call: TRBV6-5
cdr3_aa: CASTRGTALQETQYF
cdr3_nt: TGTGCCAGCACCCGGGGGACAGCCCTCCAAGAGACCCAGTACTTC

clone_size: -
d_call: -
j_call: TRBJ1-4
v_call: TRBV19
cdr3_aa: CASKEGSTNEKLFF
cdr3_nt: TGTGCCAGTAAAGAGGGTTCAACTAATGAAAAACTGTTTTTT

clone_size: -
d_call: -
j_call: TRBJ2-2
v_call: TRBV11-2
cdr3_aa: CASSLGPWRINTGELFF
cdr3_nt: TGTGCCAGCAGCTTAGGCCCATGGAGGATAAACACCGGGGAGCTGTTTTTT

clone_size: -
d_call: TRBD1
j_call: TRBJ2-5
v_call: TRBV6-6
cdr3_aa: CASTLHPGGGEETQYF
cdr3_nt: TGTGCCAGCACTTTACATCCAGGGGGCGGGGAGGAGACCCAGTACTTC

clone_size: -
d_call: TRBD1
j_call: TRBJ2-5
v_call: TRBV10-1
cdr3_aa: CASSGGTGGQETQYF
cdr3_nt: TGCGCCAGCAGTGGGGGGACAGGGGGACAAGAGACCCAGTACTTC

clone_size: few
d_call: TRBD1
j_call: TRBJ2-2
v_call: TRBV3-1/TRBV3-2
cdr3_aa: CASSQGDRETGELFF
cdr3_nt: TGTGCCAGCAGCCAAGGGGACAGGGAAACCGGGGAGCTGTTTTTT

clone_size: few
d_call: -
j_call: TRBJ2-1
v_call: TRBV9
cdr3_aa: CASSKEGFPAPYNEQFF
cdr3_nt: TGTGCCAGCAGCAAAGAGGGCTTTCCCGCCCCATACAATGAGCAGTTCTTC

clone_size: -
d_call: -
j_call: TRBJ2-7
v_call: TRBV28
cdr3_aa: CASSLGSYEQYF
cdr3_nt: TGTGCCAGCAGTTTAGGGAGCTACGAGCAGTACTTC

clone_size: -
d_call: -
j_call: TRBJ2-7
v_call: TRBV19
cdr3_aa: CASSSPAASSYEQYF
cdr3_nt: TGTGCCAGTAGTAGCCCGGCGGCAAGCTCCTACGAGCAGTACTTC

clone_size: -
d_call: TRBD2
j_call: TRBJ2-1
v_call: TRBV7-2
cdr3_aa: CASSYGLVGGEQFF
cdr3_nt: TGTGCCAGCAGCTACGGACTAGTCGGTGGTGAGCAGTTCTTC

clone_size: -
d_call: -
j_call: TRBJ1-2
v_call: TRBV3-1/TRBV3-2
cdr3_aa: CASSQGTPGSGGYTF
cdr3_nt: TGTGCCAGCAGCCAGGGGACACCGGGTTCTGGAGGCTACACCTTC

clone_size: -
d_call: TRBD1
j_call: TRBJ1-2
v_call: TRBV19
cdr3_aa: CASSIGLRQGGGYTF
cdr3_nt: TGTGCCAGTAGTATAGGACTACGACAGGGTGGTGGCTACACCTTC

clone_size: once
d_call: TRBD1
j_call: TRBJ1-1
v_call: TRBV10-1
cdr3_aa: CASTRTGGTEAFF
cdr3_nt: TGCGCCAGCACCCGGACAGGGGGCACGGAAGCTTTCTTT

clone_size: -
d_call: TRBD1
j_call: TRBJ1-4
v_call: TRBV12-3/TRBV12-4
cdr3_aa: CAIQGVNEKLFF
cdr3_nt: TGTGCCATCCAGGGGGTTAATGAAAAACTGTTTTTT

clone_size: -
d_call: TRBD2
j_call: TRBJ2-5
v_call: TRBV18
cdr3_aa: CASSPRGGGAQETQYF
cdr3_nt: TGTGCCAGCTCACCACGGGGCGGGGGAGCCCAAGAGACCCAGTACTTC

clone_size: few
d_call: -
j_call: TRBJ1-5
v_call: TRBV6-6
cdr3_aa: CASGRSSNQPQHF
cdr3_nt: TGTGCCAGCGGGCGTTCTAGCAATCAGCCCCAGCATTTT

clone_size: -
d_call: TRBD1
j_call: TRBJ2-1
v_call: TRBV18
cdr3_aa: CASSLMGTGIDEQFF
cdr3_nt: TGTGCCAGCTCACTAATGGGGACAGGGATCGATGAGCAGTTCTTC

clone_size: -
d_call: -
j_call: TRBJ1-4
v_call: TRBV19
cdr3_aa: CASSLNRATNEKLFF
cdr3_nt: TGTGCCAGTAGTCTCAACAGGGCAACTAATGAAAAACTGTTTTTT

clone_size: -
d_call: -
j_call: TRBJ1-2
v_call: TRBV6-5
cdr3_aa: CASRTVPNYGYTF
cdr3_nt: TGTGCCAGCAGGACAGTCCCGAACTATGGCTACACCTTC

clone_size: -
d_call: -
j_call: TRBJ2-5
v_call: TRBV6-5
cdr3_aa: CASSYGGARETQYF
cdr3_nt: TGTGCCAGCAGTTACGGGGGGGCGAGGGAGACCCAGTACTTC

clone_size: -
d_call: TRBD1
j_call: TRBJ1-1
v_call: TRBV7-8
cdr3_aa: CASSPQQGREAFF
cdr3_nt: TGTGCCAGCAGCCCGCAACAGGGGAGGGAAGCTTTCTTT

clone_size: many
d_call: -
j_call: TRBJ1-4
v_call: TRBV2
cdr3_aa: CASSEIRVSNEKLFF
cdr3_nt: TGTGCCAGCAGTGAAATAAGAGTCTCTAATGAAAAACTGTTTTTT

clone_size: -
d_call: -
j_call: TRBJ2-7
v_call: TRBV2
cdr3_aa: CASIIDRTSYEQYF
cdr3_nt: TGTGCCAGCATTATCGACCGGACATCCTACGAGCAGTACTTC

clone_size: -
d_call: TRBD1
j_call: TRBJ2-2
v_call: TRBV10-3
cdr3_aa: CATRDRGSGELFF
cdr3_nt: TGTGCCACCCGAGACAGGGGGTCCGGGGAGCTGTTTTTT

clone_size: -
d_call: TRBD1
j_call: TRBJ2-2
v_call: TRBV19
cdr3_aa: CASTQGAGELFF
cdr3_nt: TGTGCCAGTACACAGGGGGCCGGGGAGCTGTTTTTT

clone_size: -
d_call: TRBD1
j_call: TRBJ1-2
v_call: TRBV18
cdr3_aa: CASSPQGGGYTF
cdr3_nt: TGTGCCAGCTCACCTCAGGGGGGTGGCTACACCTTC

clone_size: -
d_call: -
j_call: TRBJ1-1
v_call: TRBV3-1/TRBV3-2
cdr3_aa: CASSLHQGPGSTEAFF
cdr3_nt: TGTGCCAGCAGCTTGCACCAGGGTCCGGGTAGCACTGAAGCTTTCTTT

clone_size: once
d_call: -
j_call: TRBJ1-1
v_call: TRBV7-9
cdr3_aa: CASSLGENTEAFF
cdr3_nt: TGTGCCAGCAGCTTAGGAGAAAACACTGAAGCTTTCTTT

clone_size: -
d_call: TRBD1
j_call: TRBJ1-3
v_call: TRBV6-6
cdr3_aa: CAASKGGRGSGNTIYF
cdr3_nt: TGTGCCGCATCCAAGGGAGGCAGGGGGTCTGGAAACACCATATATTTT

clone_size: -
d_call: TRBD1
j_call: TRBJ1-1
v_call: TRBV11-2
cdr3_aa: CASSTTGGRTEAFF
cdr3_nt: TGTGCCAGCAGTACGACAGGGGGCCGTACTGAAGCTTTCTTT